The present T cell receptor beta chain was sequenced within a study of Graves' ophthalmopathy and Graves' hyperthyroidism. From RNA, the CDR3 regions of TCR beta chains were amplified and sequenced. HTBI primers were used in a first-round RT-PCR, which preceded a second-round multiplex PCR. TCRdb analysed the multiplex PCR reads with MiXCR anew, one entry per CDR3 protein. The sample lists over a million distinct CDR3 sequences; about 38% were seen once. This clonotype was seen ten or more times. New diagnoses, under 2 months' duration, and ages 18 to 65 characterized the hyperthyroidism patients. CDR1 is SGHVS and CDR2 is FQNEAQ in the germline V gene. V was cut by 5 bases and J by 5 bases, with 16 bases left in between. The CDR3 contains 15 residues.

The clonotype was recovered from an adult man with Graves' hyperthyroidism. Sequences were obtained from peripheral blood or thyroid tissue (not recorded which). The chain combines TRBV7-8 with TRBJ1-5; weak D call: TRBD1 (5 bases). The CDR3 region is CASSPGRRDDQPQHF. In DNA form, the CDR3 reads TGTGCCAGCAGCCCAGGTCGCAGGGACGATCAGCCCCAGCATTTT. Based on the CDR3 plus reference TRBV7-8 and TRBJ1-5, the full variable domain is GAGVSQSPRYKVAKRGQDVALRCDPISGHVSLFWYQQALGQGPEFLTYFQNEAQLDKSGLPSDRFFAERPEGSVSTLKIQRTQQEDSAVYLCASSPGRRDDQPQHFGDGTRLSIL.